One and the same sample provided the 19 T cell receptor beta chains below, sequenced in a study of blood T cell repertoires in COVID-19. Using immunoSEQ multiplex PCR, the repertoire was profiled, and TCRdb retains in-frame clones only, with some absent. The sample has 150,000 to 200,000 clones; about 92% are singletons. The source material was peripheral blood. The receptor set was obtained from a woman aged 55-70 years with COVID-19, enrolled during active disease.

The rearrangement links TRBV11-3 to TRBJ2-3; D perhaps matches TRBD2 (7 bases). The CDR3 runs 15 residues. Germline V lookup: CDR1 SGHNT, CDR2 YENEEA. The V and J ends lost 3 bases and 6 bases respectively, with 16 bases between them. The CDR3 DNA sequence: TGTGCCAGCAGCTTGGGGCGCGGGGGCTCGGATACGCAGTATTTT. This codes for CASSLGRGGSDTQYF.

The V and J genes are TRBV25-1 and TRBJ2-7; the D gene is possibly TRBD2 (5 bases). Germline lookup yields CDR1 MGHDK and CDR2 SYGVNS. Trimming pared 3 bases from V and 3 bases from J, leaving 12 bases between. This CDR3 is 14 amino acids long. The CDR3 bases are TGTGCCAGCAGTGATCCGGGAAGAATCTACGAGCAGTACTTC. Translated, it gives CASSDPGRIYEQYF.

This clone was observed once. The V and J genes are TRBV6-4 and TRBJ2-1; D call uncertain. CDR3 length: 16 amino acids. Trimming removed 4 bases at V and 8 bases at J, with 21 bases between. Looked up from germline, CDR1 is MRHNA and CDR2 is SNTAGT. The CDR3 protein is CASSGYTAKESDEQFF. The CDR3 DNA is TGTGCCAGCAGTGGATACACCGCCAAGGAGAGCGATGAGCAGTTCTTC.

The J gene is TRBJ2-7, the V gene TRBV6-2 or TRBV6-3, with D maybe TRBD2 (5 bases). CDR1 is MNHEY, CDR2 SVGEGT, per germline. The CDR3 is made up of 11 amino acids. V lost 4 bases, J lost 6 bases, and 7 bases lay in between. CDR3 loop: CASSLGGEQYF. The CDR3 DNA reads TGTGCCAGCAGTTTAGGAGGCGAGCAGTACTTC.

The V call is TRBV9, the J call TRBJ2-2; TRBD2 aligns across 10 bases. The CDR3 totals 16 residues. CDR1 is SGDLS and CDR2 is YYNGEE in the germline V gene. The J segment lost 5 bases and the V segment lost 0 bases, leaving 4 bases of the junction unmatched. The CDR3 spells CASSVELAGGTGELFF. CDR3 coding DNA: TGTGCCAGCAGCGTAGAATTAGCGGGGGGTACCGGGGAGCTGTTTTTT.

This clone was seen once. The chain has TRBV10-3 and TRBJ1-5; the D gene is possibly TRBD1 (5 bases). The CDR3 runs 15 residues. The V gene lost 1 base and the J gene lost 6 bases, with 13 bases spanning the gap. Germline CDR1 is ENHRY and CDR2 is SYGVKD. DNA for the CDR3: TGTGCCATCAGTGAGTTTGGGAGGGGTGGTCAGCCCCAGCATTTT. It specifies CAISEFGRGGQPQHF.

The chain joins TRBV7-6 to TRBJ2-7, with 9 bases aligning to TRBD2. CDR3 length: 16 residues. CDR1 SGHVS and CDR2 FNYEAQ come from the germline V gene. The J segment lost 0 bases and the V segment lost 4 bases, leaving 7 bases of the junction unmatched. The CDR3 DNA follows: TGTGCCAGCAGCTGGGGCGGGGGGGACAGCTCCTACGAGCAGTACTTC. It specifies CASSWGGGDSSYEQYF.

V usage is TRBV19 and J usage is TRBJ1-1; 7 bases match TRBD1. After removal of 3 bases from V and 1 base from J, the junction contained 8 bases not matched to a gene. CDR1 and CDR2 from the germline V gene are LNHDA and SQIVND (reference sequence). The length of the CDR3 is 16 residues. Written as DNA, the CDR3 is TGTGCCAGTAGTATCTTTGGGACAGCTACGAACACTGAAGCTTTCTTT. Protein product: CASSIFGTATNTEAFF.

The gene calls are TRBV19 and TRBJ2-3, with D tentatively TRBD1 (6 bases). The germline V gene encodes CDR1 LNHDA and CDR2 SQIVND (reference sequence). The CDR3 extends over 13 amino acids. With 6 bases removed from V and 4 bases from J, the gap between germline ends came to 11 bases. The CDR3 DNA reads as TGTGCCAGTAGGCCCTCAGGGGCAGATACGCAGTATTTT. This translates into CASRPSGADTQYF.

V usage is TRBV5-8 and J usage is TRBJ1-2; a weak D match, TRBD1 (5 bases). Per the germline V gene, CDR1 is SGHTS and CDR2 is YDEGEE. The CDR3 is 15 residues long. V was clipped by 0 bases and J by 4 bases, with 13 bases between them. The CDR3 is CASSLAPLQGYGYTF. The CDR3 coding sequence is TGTGCCAGCAGCTTGGCCCCGCTTCAGGGCTATGGCTACACCTTC.

The genes are TRBV5-1 and TRBJ1-4; 7 nucleotides agree with TRBD1. The germline gives CDR1 SGHRS, CDR2 YFSETQ. This CDR3 comprises 15 residues. J lost 4 bases, V lost 0 bases, and 3 bases had no gene match. The CDR3 DNA reads TGCGCCAGCAGCTTGGATACAGGGGATAATGAAAAACTGTTTTTT. It yields the protein CASSLDTGDNEKLFF.

The gene calls are TRBV2 and TRBJ1-1; D might be TRBD1 (5 bases). Germline CDR1 reads SNHLY; CDR2 reads FYNNEI. Trimming removed 0 bases at V and 4 bases at J, with 12 bases between. The length of the CDR3 is 15 residues. CDR3 sequence reads: CASSEAGAGGTEAFF. The CDR3 DNA reads TGTGCCAGCAGTGAAGCTGGGGCAGGTGGCACTGAAGCTTTCTTT.

This rearrangement joins TRBV2 to TRBJ1-6; no reliable D call. The CDR3 is 16 amino acids. Germline V lookup: CDR1 SNHLY, CDR2 FYNNEI. Trimming removed 3 bases at V and 0 bases at J, with 9 bases between. CDR3 bases: TGTGCCAGCAGTGAGCGAGATTCCTCCTATAATTCACCCCTCCACTTT. Its protein is CASSERDSSYNSPLHF.

The rearrangement joins TRBV10-2 to TRBJ1-2, with TRBD1 as a possible D gene (6 bases). The germline V gene encodes CDR1 WSHSY and CDR2 SAAADI. The CDR3 loop spans 13 amino acids. The germline V and J ends were trimmed by 3 bases and 4 bases, with 9 bases remaining between them. CDR3 sequence reads: CASSDRGSYGYTF. The CDR3, as DNA: TGCGCCAGCAGTGACAGGGGCTCCTATGGCTACACCTTC.

As DNA, the CDR3 is TGTGCCAGCTCACCTTCGACTAGCCAAGAGACCCAGTACTTC. Amino acid sequence: CASSPSTSQETQYF. This sequence joins TRBV18 and TRBJ2-5, with D possibly being TRBD2 (6 bases). The CDR3 totals 14 residues. The V end was cut by 3 bases, the J end by 1 base, with 9 bases between. Per germline, CDR1 KGHSH and CDR2 LQKENI.

V and J are TRBV7-3 and TRBJ2-2, with 15 bases that match TRBD2. The CDR3 runs to 16 residues. Trimming took 5 bases from V and 4 from J; bases not matched to a gene: 2. The germline gives CDR1 SGHTA, CDR2 FQGTGA. DNA of the CDR3: TGTGCCAGCAGCAGGGGACTAGCGGGGGGCACCGGGGAGCTGTTTTTT. It yields the protein CASSRGLAGGTGELFF.

The V gene is TRBV29-1, the J gene TRBJ1-5; D not resolved. CDR3 length equals 10 residues. The V end lost 8 bases, the J end lost 6 bases, and 8 bases lay between the germline ends. The germline CDR1 and CDR2 sequences are SQVTM and ANQGSEA. Here the CDR3 reads CSQPRQPQHF. The DNA for the CDR3 is TGCAGCCAACCGCGTCAGCCCCAGCATTTT.

The chain has TRBV29-1 and TRBJ1-1; D unresolved. Germline V gives CDR1 SQVTM, CDR2 ANQGSEA. The CDR3 is 16 amino acids. The ends were cut back, 4 bases at V and 3 bases at J, with 21 bases in the middle. For the CDR3, the DNA is TGCAGCGTTGGACCTATGGGAGGGCCGACCTACACTGAAGCTTTCTTT. It is translated as CSVGPMGGPTYTEAFF.

The J gene is TRBJ2-5, the V gene TRBV19; 7 bases agree with TRBD2. V trimming: 9 bases; J trimming: 5 bases; junction bases outside the gene matches: 6. The V gene's germline CDR1 is LNHDA and CDR2 SQIVND (reference sequence). The CDR3 length is 12 residues. In nucleotides, the CDR3 is TGTGCCAGCGGACTAGTTGGGGAGACCCAGTACTTC. Protein: CASGLVGETQYF. The entire variable domain, with the rest obtained from reference TRBV19 and TRBJ2-5, is as follows: DGGITQSPKYLFRKEGQNVTLSCEQNLNHDAMYWYRQDPGQGLRLIYYSQIVNDFQKGDIAEGYSVSREKKESFPLTVTSAQKNPTAFYLCASGLVGETQYFGPGTRLLVL.